This T cell receptor (beta chain) comes out of a study of T cell repertoires in cytomegalovirus infection. Study-level background: Both recently identified HLA-C-restricted and well-studied HLA-B-restricted CMV epitopes were used in the study. TCR beta signatures that were public indicated CMV infection and matching HLA type.

The CDR3 has 15 residues. V was cut by 6 bases and J by 2 bases, with 13 bases left in between. Per the germline V gene, CDR1 is SNHLY and CDR2 is FYNNEI. About this clonotype: Its antigen is still unknown.

Study results and caveats: CMV-specific TCR beta clonotypes restricted by HLA-C dominated the ex vivo response. Pooled public TCR beta family frequency picked out CMV carriers with the relevant HLA.

Via MiXCR, TCRdb re-called the reads, giving one row per CDR3 protein. This table holds hundreds of thousands of distinct CDR3 sequences, roughly 30% found once. The origin of this receptor is a human donor in good health (CMV status not recorded). Some clones in this sample may be carry-over from other donors' samples. The chain joins TRBV2 to TRBJ2-2; no clear D gene. Source: cultured PBMCs, taken from culture after CMV antigen stimulation. CDR3 amino acids: CASRWGLANTGELFF. The CDR3 nucleotides read TGTGCCAGCAGGTGGGGATTAGCAAACACCGGGGAGCTGTTTTTT.